Listed here is a single T cell receptor (beta chain). The specificity of this receptor is unknown. The input lacks base qualities; no much larger clone sits a single base away. TCRbeta CDR3 regions were amplified from genomic DNA using the immunoSEQ Assay, a bias-controlled multiplex PCR. The authors processed their data as follows. The number of nucleated cells in each sample was estimated from the amplification of reference gene primers within the assay. To quantify the absolute abundance of each unique TCRbeta CDR3 rearrangement, sequence reads were collapsed and filtered. For each sample, productive Simpson clonality was calculated as the square root of Simpson's diversity index over productive rearrangements. This is the immuneACCESS table as TCRdb keeps it, with only in-frame sequences that have V and J called. A part of the clones is gone; compared with another copy, unresolved V genes explain less than half, and the rest is unexplained. V and J calls and clone size are those listed in that table; D and trimming were worked out from the DNA. This sample is represented by nearly 200,000 clones; 84% of them were singletons. The top ten clonotypes cover 4.5% to 6% of the sample.

The germline V gene sets CDR1 to WSHSY and CDR2 to SAAADI. Trimming accounts for 6 bases at V and 3 bases at J, while the number of junction bases matched to no gene is 5. Spanning cysteine to phenylalanine, the CDR3 consists of 14 amino acids. The retained sequence is limited to the CDR3, 42 bases, with the frame set at the first base. This entry belongs to a study of blood T cell repertoires in COVID-19 (dated by TCRdb to about 2020). Notes on the research overall: Collaborator samples came from the United States, Italy and Spain and covered acute and convalescent phases of COVID-19. The material from the prospective study consisted of cDNA or gDNA derived from T cells, B-cell-depleted T cells, or PBMCs. Deeply sampled blood TCRbeta repertoires from subjects exposed to, actively infected with, or recovered from COVID-19 were included in the dataset. The repertoires were released in a freely available public database intended as a resource for research on the immune response to SARS-CoV-2. Samples came from the ongoing ImmuneRACE study (first 160 participants) plus 1,254 subjects from 6 global collaborators. Sample metadata almost always included a de-identified subject ID, COVID-19 status, age in years and sex. Where available, HLA class I and class II types were obtained from metadata supplied by the sample provider rather than from assay-based typing. Overall results and qualifications from the work: Clinical and demographic metadata were provided uncurated, with the amount varying by source and participant.

The collaborating institutions used their own protocols to collect whole blood in K2EDTA tubes. For TCRbeta analysis, collaborators shipped samples as frozen whole blood, isolated PBMCs, or DNA extracted from either of those sample types. The chain uses TRBV10-2 and TRBJ1-2; a stretch of 9 junction bases matches TRBD1. What was sequenced was peripheral blood. The TCR comes from a woman in her 70s with active or convalescent COVID-19. The CDR3 corresponds to CASSSRTGDYGYTF. The nucleotide sequence is TGCGCCAGCAGCTCCCGGACAGGGGACTATGGCTACACCTTC.